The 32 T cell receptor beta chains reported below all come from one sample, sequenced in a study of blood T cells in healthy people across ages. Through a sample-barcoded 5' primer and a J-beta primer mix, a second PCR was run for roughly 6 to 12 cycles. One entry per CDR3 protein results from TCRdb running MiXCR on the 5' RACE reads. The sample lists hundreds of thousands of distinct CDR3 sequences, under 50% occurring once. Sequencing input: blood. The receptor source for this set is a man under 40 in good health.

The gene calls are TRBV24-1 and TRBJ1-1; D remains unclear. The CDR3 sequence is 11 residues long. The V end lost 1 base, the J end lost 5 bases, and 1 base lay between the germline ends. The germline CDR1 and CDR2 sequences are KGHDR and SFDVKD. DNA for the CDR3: TGTGCCACCAGTGATTTAACTGAAGCTTTCTTT. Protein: CATSDLTEAFF.

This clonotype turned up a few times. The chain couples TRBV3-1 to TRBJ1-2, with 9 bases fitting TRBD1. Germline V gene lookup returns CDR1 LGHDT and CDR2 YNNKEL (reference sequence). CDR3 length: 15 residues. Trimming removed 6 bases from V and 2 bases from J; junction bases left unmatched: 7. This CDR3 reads CASRPGTGHNYGYTF. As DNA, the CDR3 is TGTGCCAGCAGGCCCGGGACAGGGCACAACTATGGCTACACCTTC.

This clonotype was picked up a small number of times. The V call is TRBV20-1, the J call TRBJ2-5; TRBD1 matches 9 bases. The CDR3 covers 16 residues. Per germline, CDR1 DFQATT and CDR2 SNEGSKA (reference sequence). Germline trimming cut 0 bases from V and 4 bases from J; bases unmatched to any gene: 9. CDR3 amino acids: CSARDLNRGRGETQYF. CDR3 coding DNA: TGCAGTGCTAGAGATCTTAACAGGGGGCGGGGAGAGACCCAGTACTTC.

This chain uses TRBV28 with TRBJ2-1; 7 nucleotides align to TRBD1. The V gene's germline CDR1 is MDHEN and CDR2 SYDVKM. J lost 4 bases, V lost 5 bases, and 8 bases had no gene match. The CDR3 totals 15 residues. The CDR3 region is CASSPLDRVYNEQFF. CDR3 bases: TGTGCCAGCAGTCCACTTGACAGGGTATACAATGAGCAGTTCTTC.

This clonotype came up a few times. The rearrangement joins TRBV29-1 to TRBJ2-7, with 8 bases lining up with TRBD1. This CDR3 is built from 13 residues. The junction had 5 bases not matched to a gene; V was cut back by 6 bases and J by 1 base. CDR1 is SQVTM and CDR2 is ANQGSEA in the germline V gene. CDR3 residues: CSVDGTGSYEQYF. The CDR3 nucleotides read TGCAGCGTGGACGGGACAGGTTCCTACGAGCAGTACTTC.

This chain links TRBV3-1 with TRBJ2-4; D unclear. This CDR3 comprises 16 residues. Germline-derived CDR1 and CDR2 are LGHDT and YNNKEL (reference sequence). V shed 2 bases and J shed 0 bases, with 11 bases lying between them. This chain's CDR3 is CASSQRPWEAKNIQYF. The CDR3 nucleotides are TGTGCCAGCAGCCAAAGACCATGGGAAGCCAAAAACATTCAGTACTTC.

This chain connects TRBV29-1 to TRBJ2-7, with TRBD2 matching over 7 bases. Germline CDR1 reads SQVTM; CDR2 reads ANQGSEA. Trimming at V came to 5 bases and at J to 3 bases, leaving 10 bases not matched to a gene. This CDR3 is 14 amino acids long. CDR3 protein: CSVKRRLADYEQYF. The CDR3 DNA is TGCAGCGTTAAAAGGCGGCTAGCGGACTACGAGCAGTACTTC.

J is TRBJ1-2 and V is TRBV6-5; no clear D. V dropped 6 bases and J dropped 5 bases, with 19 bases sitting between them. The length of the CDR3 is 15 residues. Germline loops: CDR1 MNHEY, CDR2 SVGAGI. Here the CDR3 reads CASRTIGSQLYGYTF. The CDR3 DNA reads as TGTGCCAGCAGAACAATAGGGAGTCAATTATATGGCTACACCTTC.

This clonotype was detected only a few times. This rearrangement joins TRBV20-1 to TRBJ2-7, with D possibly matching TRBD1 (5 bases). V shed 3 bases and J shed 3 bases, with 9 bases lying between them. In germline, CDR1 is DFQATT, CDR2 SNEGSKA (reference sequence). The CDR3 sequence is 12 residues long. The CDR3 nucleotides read TGCAGTGCTAGGAACCAGGGCTACGAGCAGTACTTC. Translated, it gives CSARNQGYEQYF.

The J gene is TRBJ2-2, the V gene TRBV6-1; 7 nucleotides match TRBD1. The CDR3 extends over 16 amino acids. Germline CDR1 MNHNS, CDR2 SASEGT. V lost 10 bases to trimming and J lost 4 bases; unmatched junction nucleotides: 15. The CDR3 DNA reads TGTGCCACTATCGGCGACAGGGTATTAACCACCGGGGAGCTGTTTTTT. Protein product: CATIGDRVLTTGELFF.

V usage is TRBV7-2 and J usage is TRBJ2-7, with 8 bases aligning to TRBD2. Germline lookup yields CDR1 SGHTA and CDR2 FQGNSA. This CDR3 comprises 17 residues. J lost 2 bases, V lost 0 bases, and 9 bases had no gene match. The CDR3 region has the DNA TGTGCCAGCAGCTTAGCGGGGCGGGGGGCTGTAACCTACGAGCAGTACTTC. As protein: CASSLAGRGAVTYEQYF.

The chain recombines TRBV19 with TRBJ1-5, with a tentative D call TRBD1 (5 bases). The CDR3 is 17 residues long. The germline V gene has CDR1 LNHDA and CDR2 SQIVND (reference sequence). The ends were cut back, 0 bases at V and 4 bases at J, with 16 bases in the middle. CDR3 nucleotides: TGTGCCAGTAGTATAGATCCCTCAACCCGGGGGAATCAGCCCCAGCATTTT. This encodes CASSIDPSTRGNQPQHF.

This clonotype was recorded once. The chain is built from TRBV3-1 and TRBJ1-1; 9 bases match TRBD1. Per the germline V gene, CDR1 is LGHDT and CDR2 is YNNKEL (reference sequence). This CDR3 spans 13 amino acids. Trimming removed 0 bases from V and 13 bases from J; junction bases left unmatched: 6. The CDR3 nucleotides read TGTGCCAGCAGCCAAGAAGGCAGACAGGGGGTTTTCTTT. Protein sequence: CASSQEGRQGVFF.

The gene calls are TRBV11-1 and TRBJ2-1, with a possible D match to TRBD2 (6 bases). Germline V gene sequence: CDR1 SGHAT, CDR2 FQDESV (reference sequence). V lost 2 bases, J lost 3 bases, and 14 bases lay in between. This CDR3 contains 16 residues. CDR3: CASSLSGRGDYNEQFF. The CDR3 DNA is TGTGCCAGCAGCTTATCAGGGCGGGGCGACTACAATGAGCAGTTCTTC.

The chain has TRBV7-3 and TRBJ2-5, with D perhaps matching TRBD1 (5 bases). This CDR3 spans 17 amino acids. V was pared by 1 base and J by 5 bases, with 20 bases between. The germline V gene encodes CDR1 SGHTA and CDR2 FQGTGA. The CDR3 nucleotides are TGTGCCAGCAGCTTAAATCCGACGCCCCAGGGTCAGGAGACCCAGTACTTC. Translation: CASSLNPTPQGQETQYF.

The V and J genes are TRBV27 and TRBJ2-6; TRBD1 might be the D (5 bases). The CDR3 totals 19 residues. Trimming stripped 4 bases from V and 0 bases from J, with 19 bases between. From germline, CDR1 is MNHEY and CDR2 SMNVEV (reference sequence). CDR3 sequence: CASSSPLQGKNSGANVLTF. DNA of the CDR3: TGTGCCAGCAGTTCTCCCCTGCAGGGAAAGAACTCTGGGGCCAACGTCCTGACTTTC.

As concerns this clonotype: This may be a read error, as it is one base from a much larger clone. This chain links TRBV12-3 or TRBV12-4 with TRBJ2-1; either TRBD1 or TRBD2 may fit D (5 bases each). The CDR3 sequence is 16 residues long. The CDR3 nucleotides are TGTGCCTGCAGACCTCGGGGCCAAAGCGGTTACAATGAGCAGTTCTTC. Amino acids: CACRPRGQSGYNEQFF.

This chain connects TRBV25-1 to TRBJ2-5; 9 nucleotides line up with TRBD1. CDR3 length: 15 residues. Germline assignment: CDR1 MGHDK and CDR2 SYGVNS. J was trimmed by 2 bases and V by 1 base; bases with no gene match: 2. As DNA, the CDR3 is TGTGCCAGCAGTGAATTGGGGACAGGGCAAGAGACCCAGTACTTC. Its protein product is CASSELGTGQETQYF.

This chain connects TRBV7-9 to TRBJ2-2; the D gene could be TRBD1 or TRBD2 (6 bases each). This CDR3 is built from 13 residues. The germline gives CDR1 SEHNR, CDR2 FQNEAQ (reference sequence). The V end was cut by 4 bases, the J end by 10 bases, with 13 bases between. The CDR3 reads CASSSGAMEELFF. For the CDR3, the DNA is TGTGCCAGCAGCTCGGGGGCAATGGAGGAGCTGTTTTTT.

This chain's CDR3 is CSADRDRVTSGANVLTF. In DNA, the CDR3 is TGCAGTGCGGATCGGGACAGGGTAACCTCTGGGGCCAACGTCCTGACTTTC. The chain employs TRBV20-1 and TRBJ2-6; 9 bases agree with TRBD1. CDR1 and CDR2 (germline): DFQATT, SNEGSKA (reference sequence). The CDR3 contains 17 residues. V shed 6 bases, J shed 0 bases, and the junction held 9 bases outside the gene matches.

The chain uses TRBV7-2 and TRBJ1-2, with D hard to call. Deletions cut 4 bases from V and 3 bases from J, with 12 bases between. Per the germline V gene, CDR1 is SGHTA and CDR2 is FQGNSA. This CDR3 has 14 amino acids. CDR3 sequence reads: CASSWGGQYYGYTF. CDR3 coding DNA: TGTGCCAGCAGCTGGGGAGGGCAATACTATGGCTACACCTTC.

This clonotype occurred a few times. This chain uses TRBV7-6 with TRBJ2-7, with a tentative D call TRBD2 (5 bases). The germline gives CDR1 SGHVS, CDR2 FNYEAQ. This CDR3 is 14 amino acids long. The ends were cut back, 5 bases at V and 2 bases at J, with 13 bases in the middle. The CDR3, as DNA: TGTGCCAGCAGCGCGCCTGGACTTACCTACGAGCAGTACTTC. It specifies CASSAPGLTYEQYF.

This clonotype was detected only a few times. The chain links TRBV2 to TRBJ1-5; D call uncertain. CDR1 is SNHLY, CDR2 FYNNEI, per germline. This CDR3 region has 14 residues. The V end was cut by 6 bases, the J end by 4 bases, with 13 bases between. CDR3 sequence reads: CASREVSGNQPQHF. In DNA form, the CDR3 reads TGTGCCAGCAGGGAGGTTTCGGGGAATCAGCCCCAGCATTTT.

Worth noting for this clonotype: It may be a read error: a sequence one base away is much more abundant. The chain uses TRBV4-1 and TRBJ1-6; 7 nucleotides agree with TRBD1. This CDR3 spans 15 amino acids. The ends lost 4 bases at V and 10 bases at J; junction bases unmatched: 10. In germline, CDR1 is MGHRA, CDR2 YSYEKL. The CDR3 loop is CASSLNRGGESPLHF. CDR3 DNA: TGCGCCAGCAGCCTAAACAGGGGAGGAGAATCACCCCTCCACTTT.

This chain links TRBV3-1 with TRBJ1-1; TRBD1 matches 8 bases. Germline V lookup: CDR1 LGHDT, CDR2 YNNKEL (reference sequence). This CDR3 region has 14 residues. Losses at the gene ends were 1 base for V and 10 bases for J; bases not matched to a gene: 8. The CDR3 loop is CASSQGGTGLSAFF. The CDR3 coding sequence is TGTGCCAGCAGCCAAGGTGGGACAGGCCTTTCAGCTTTCTTT.

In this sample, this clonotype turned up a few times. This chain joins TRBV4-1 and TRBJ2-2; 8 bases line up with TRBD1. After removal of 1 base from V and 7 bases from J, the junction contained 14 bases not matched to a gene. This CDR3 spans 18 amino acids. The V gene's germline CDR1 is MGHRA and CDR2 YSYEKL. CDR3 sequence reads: CASSQGFSRTGLGGELFF. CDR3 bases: TGCGCCAGCAGCCAAGGTTTTTCTAGGACAGGGTTGGGCGGGGAGCTGTTTTTT.

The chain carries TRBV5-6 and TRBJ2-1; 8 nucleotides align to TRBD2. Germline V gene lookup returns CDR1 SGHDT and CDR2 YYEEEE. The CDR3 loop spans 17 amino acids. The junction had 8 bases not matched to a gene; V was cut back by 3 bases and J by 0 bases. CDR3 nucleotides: TGTGCCAGCAGCTGGTCCCAGCGGGGGTTCTCCTACAATGAGCAGTTCTTC. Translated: CASSWSQRGFSYNEQFF.

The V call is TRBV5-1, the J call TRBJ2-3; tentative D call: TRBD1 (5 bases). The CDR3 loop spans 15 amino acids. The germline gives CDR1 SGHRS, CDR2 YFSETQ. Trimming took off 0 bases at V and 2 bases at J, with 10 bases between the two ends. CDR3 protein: CASSLEGWNTDTQYF. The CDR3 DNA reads TGCGCCAGCAGCTTGGAGGGGTGGAACACAGATACGCAGTATTTT.

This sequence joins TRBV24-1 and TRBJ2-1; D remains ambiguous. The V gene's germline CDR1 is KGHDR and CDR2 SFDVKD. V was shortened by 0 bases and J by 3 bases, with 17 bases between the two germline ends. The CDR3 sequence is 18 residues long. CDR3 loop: CATSDLTRSPPLYNEQFF. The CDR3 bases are TGTGCCACCAGTGATTTGACCAGGAGCCCTCCTCTCTACAATGAGCAGTTCTTC.

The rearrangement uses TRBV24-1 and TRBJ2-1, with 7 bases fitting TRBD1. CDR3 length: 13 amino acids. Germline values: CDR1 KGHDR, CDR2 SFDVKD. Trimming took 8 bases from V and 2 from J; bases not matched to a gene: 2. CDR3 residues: CATMGQTYNEQFF. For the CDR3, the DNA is TGTGCCACCATGGGACAGACCTACAATGAGCAGTTCTTC.

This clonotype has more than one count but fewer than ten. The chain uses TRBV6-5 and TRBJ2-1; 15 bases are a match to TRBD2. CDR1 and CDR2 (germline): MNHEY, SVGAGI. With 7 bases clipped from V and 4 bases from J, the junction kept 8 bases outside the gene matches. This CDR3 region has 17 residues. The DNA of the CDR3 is TGTGCCAGCACCAAGGTGGGACTAGCGGGGGGTTACAATGAGCAGTTCTTC. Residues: CASTKVGLAGGYNEQFF.

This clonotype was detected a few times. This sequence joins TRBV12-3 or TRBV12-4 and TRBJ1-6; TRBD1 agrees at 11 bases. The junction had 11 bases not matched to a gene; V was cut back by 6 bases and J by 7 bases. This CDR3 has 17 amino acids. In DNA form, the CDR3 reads TGTGCCAGCAGGCGAGAATCTGGACAGGGGGCGAATTCACCCCTCCACTTT. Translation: CASRRESGQGANSPLHF.